This T cell receptor (beta chain) is from a study of cytomegalovirus exposure and HLA in healthy donors. General study results and limits: When analyzed later, a missense DCLRE1C variant was found to be linked to TCR beta V- and J-gene trimming. The CMV antigen specificity of a few CMV-associated chains was confirmed through in vitro analysis.

A remark on this clone: Its antigen remains unidentified.

The CDR3 is 14 residues long. Losses at the gene ends were 7 bases for V and 7 bases for J; bases not matched to a gene: 7. Germline V gene data show CDR1 as MNHEY and CDR2 as SMNVEV (reference sequence). The PCR had 60 Vbeta and 13 Jbeta primers. In the original analysis: As a later analysis found, there were 80 million to 90 million unique TCR beta chains, of which roughly 11 million were shared. The data were produced by immunoSEQ multiplex PCR, yet TCRdb's version contains in-frame clones alone and is incomplete. V and J calls plus clone size are reproduced from that table; the DNA served to infer D and trimming. The repertoire holds around 150,000 clones, with 65% to 90% as singletons.

This clonotype was obtained from a human donor in good health. The sample consisted of PBMCs. V and J are TRBV27 and TRBJ1-6, with TRBD1 matching 7 bases. CDR3: CASTETGENSPLHF. The CDR3, as DNA: TGTGCCAGCACCGAAACAGGGGAAAATTCACCCCTCCACTTT.